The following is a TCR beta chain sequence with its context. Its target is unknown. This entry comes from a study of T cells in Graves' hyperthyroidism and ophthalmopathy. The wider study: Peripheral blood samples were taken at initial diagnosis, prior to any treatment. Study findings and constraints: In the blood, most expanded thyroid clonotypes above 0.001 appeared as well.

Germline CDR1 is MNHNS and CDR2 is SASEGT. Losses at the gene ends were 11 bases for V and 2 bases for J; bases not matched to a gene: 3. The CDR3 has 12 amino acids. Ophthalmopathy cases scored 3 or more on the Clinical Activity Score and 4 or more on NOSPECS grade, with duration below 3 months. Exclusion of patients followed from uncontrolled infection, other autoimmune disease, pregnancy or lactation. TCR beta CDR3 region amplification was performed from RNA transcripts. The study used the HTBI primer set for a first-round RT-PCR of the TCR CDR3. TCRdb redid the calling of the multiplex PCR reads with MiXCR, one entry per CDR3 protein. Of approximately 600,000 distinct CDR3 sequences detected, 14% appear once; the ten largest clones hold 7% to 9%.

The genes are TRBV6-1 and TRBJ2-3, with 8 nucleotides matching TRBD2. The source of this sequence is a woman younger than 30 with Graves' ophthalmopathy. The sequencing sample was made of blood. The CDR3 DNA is TGTGCCGTCGGGAGGGCCACAGATACGCAGTATTTT. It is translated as CAVGRATDTQYF.